This T cell receptor beta chain was documented in a study of memory CD4+ T cells and cytomegalovirus serostatus. Across the study: Healthy Belgian adult donors included about nine CMV-positive and around 25 CMV-negative people. Whole-study results and caveats: Median bootstrapped AUC for CMV status was roughly 0.95 originally, less than 0.93 US-trained. Of 150 to 200 reported CMV TCRbeta sequences, some 70 were found in memory CD4+ repertoires.

Repertoires were generated with immunoSEQ multiplex PCR, while TCRdb's copy carries only in-frame clones and drops some. The table has 35,000 to 40,000 clones, 79% seen once. A note on this clone: Its target is unknown.

CDR1 MNHEY and CDR2 SMNVEV come from the germline V gene (reference sequence). The CDR3 runs to 17 residues. V shed 2 bases and J 0 bases; nucleotides not matched to a gene: 4. Single viable CD3+CD4+CD8-CD45RO+ cells were sorted as the memory CD4+ T cells. CD4+ T cells were isolated by positive magnetic selection. This receptor was taken from an adult in good health and CMV-seropositive. The sample comprised memory CD4+ T cells from blood. The V and J genes are TRBV27 and TRBJ2-7; 13 positions agree with TRBD2. CDR3 in DNA: TGTGCCAGCAGTTTAAGACTAGCGGGAGGTCGCTCCTACGAGCAGTACTTC. Translated, it gives CASSLRLAGGRSYEQYF.